Listed below are T cell receptor beta chains from one sample, sequenced in a study of regulatory T cells in long-lasting Graves disease. MiXCR, applied by TCRdb to the multiplex PCR reads, yields one record per CDR3 protein. There are 350,000 to 550,000 distinct CDR3 sequences in the sample; less than 20% occur only once, and approximately 22% lies in the top ten. This sample was shared with a second study, whose subject was T cells in Graves' hyperthyroidism and ophthalmopathy.

The input for sequencing was peripheral blood mononuclear cells (PBMCs), taken at new diagnosis, from a patient treated with antithyroid drugs. The receptors here all came from a woman aged 18-35 years with Graves disease. CDR3s include the opening cysteine and the closing phenylalanine or tryptophan. The D gene is left open where the match is weak. Not every row has a clone size; where given, it reads once, few, many or a size class.

J gene | D gene | V gene | clone size | CDR3 protein | CDR3 DNA
TRBJ2-7 | TRBD2 | TRBV7-2 | few | CASSLRGAGGAEQYF | TGTGCCAGCAGCTTAAGGGGGGCGGGGGGAGCCGAGCAGTACTTC
TRBJ2-7 | . | TRBV6-5 | many | CASSYTRTNYEQYF | TGTGCCAGCAGTTACACTAGGACTAACTACGAGCAGTACTTC
TRBJ2-1 | . | TRBV20-1 | . | CSARVVSNEQFF | TGCAGTGCTAGAGTCGTTAGCAATGAGCAGTTCTTC
TRBJ1-2 | . | TRBV11-2 | many | CASSLDAGENYGYTF | TGTGCCAGCAGCTTAGACGCCGGGGAGAACTATGGCTACACCTTC
TRBJ2-5 | TRBD2 | TRBV3-1 | few | CASSQGLAGGRQETQYF | TGTGCCAGCAGCCAAGGACTAGCGGGAGGGCGGCAAGAGACCCAGTACTTC
TRBJ1-1 | TRBD1 | TRBV27 | many | CASSLTGATEAFF | TGTGCCAGCAGTCTCACAGGGGCTACTGAAGCTTTCTTT
TRBJ1-4 | . | TRBV6-5 | many | CASSYSAKEKLFF | TGTGCCAGCAGTTACTCCGCGAAGGAAAAACTGTTTTTT
TRBJ2-2 | TRBD2 | TRBV6-5 | few | CASSYSTLAGGTGELFF | TGTGCCAGCAGTTACTCGACGCTAGCGGGAGGCACCGGGGAGCTGTTTTTT
TRBJ2-1 | TRBD2 | TRBV6-2/TRBV6-3 | many | CASSYVSGSGYEQFF | TGTGCCAGCAGTTACGTTAGCGGGAGTGGGTATGAGCAGTTCTTC
TRBJ2-1 | TRBD2 | TRBV27 | . | CASISPGLAGEGQFF | TGTGCCAGCATCTCACCTGGGCTAGCGGGAGAGGGGCAGTTCTTC
TRBJ1-1 | . | TRBV28 | many | CASNLRGRLAEAFF | TGTGCCAGCAATTTAAGAGGGAGACTGGCTGAAGCTTTCTTT
TRBJ2-7 | . | TRBV4-3 | . | CASSQSARSSYEQYF | TGCGCCAGCAGCCAAAGCGCCAGGAGCTCCTACGAGCAGTACTTC
TRBJ2-1 | . | TRBV18 | . | CASSPQRASNEQFF | TGTGCCAGCTCACCGCAACGGGCTAGCAATGAGCAGTTCTTC
TRBJ2-3 | . | TRBV27 | . | CASSLNLDTQYF | TGTGCCAGCAGCCTAAACCTAGATACGCAGTATTTT
TRBJ2-2 | . | TRBV7-2 | few | CASSLLGRGSGGELFF | TGTGCCAGCAGCTTACTGGGCAGGGGATCTGGCGGGGAGCTGTTTTTT
TRBJ1-1 | . | TRBV30 | . | CAWSVITGQGKFGMNTEAFF | TGTGCCTGGAGTGTAATTACCGGGCAGGGGAAGTTTGGGATGAACACTGAAGCTTTCTTT
TRBJ2-7 | . | TRBV28 | many | CASTLSLGLSSYEQYF | TGTGCCAGCACCCTTTCCCTCGGACTTTCATCCTACGAGCAGTACTTC
TRBJ2-7 | . | TRBV20-1 | many | CSARDHISGEQYF | TGCAGTGCTAGAGATCACATTAGTGGGGAGCAGTACTTC
TRBJ2-7 | . | TRBV4-2 | few | CASSPSELTYEQYF | TGTGCCAGCAGCCCCTCGGAACTGACCTACGAGCAGTACTTC
TRBJ1-1 | . | TRBV7-3 | few | CASSFIPWGTEAFF | TGTGCCAGCAGCTTCATCCCGTGGGGTACTGAAGCTTTCTTT
TRBJ2-3 | . | TRBV3-1 | . | CASSRRGQTDTQYF | TGTGCCAGCAGCCGCCGTGGACAAACAGATACGCAGTATTTT
TRBJ1-3 | . | TRBV3-1 | few | CASSQGVSGRIF | TGTGCCAGCAGCCAAGGGGTATCCGGGCGGATTTTT
TRBJ1-3 | TRBD1 | TRBV12-3/TRBV12-4 | few | CASSPTGGRSGNTIYF | TGTGCCAGCAGTCCGACAGGGGGCCGCTCTGGAAACACCATATATTTT
TRBJ2-1 | . | TRBV12-3/TRBV12-4 | many | CASSSFAGTGDEQFF | TGTGCCAGCAGTTCATTCGCCGGGACCGGGGATGAGCAGTTCTTC
TRBJ1-2 | TRBD1 | TRBV9 | . | CASSLGQGGNYGYTF | TGTGCCAGCAGCCTCGGACAGGGAGGGAACTATGGCTACACCTTC
TRBJ2-1 | . | TRBV2 | many | CASRQRTGIYEQFF | TGTGCCAGCAGACAAAGGACCGGGATCTATGAGCAGTTCTTC
TRBJ1-2 | TRBD1 | TRBV9 | few | CASSVRDSSGYTF | TGTGCCAGCAGCGTACGGGACAGCTCTGGCTACACCTTC
TRBJ1-5 | TRBD1 | TRBV29-1 | few | CSVGTGFNQPQHF | TGCAGCGTGGGGACAGGGTTCAATCAGCCCCAGCATTTT
TRBJ2-1 | TRBD2 | TRBV7-8 | few | CASSVGLAGAGGIYSEQFF | TGTGCCAGCAGCGTGGGACTAGCGGGAGCGGGGGGAATCTACAGTGAGCAGTTCTTC
TRBJ1-1 | . | TRBV18 | . | CASSPTRKGDDTEAFF | TGTGCCAGCTCACCTACGAGAAAGGGGGACGACACTGAAGCTTTCTTT
TRBJ2-2 | TRBD1 | TRBV5-1 | many | CASSRDRVGTGELFF | TGCGCCAGCAGCAGGGACAGGGTTGGGACCGGGGAGCTGTTTTTT